This T cell receptor (beta chain) comes out of a study of CD4 T cells in relation to SARS-CoV-2 and coronaviruses (dated by TCRdb to the early 2020s). About the full investigation: In the ViraFEST assay, PBMCs were cultured with antigen for approximately ten days, after which TCR beta CDR3s were sequenced to identify antigen-specific clonal expansions. An HIV-1 Nef peptide pool or a culture without peptide was used as the negative reference condition. Using patient-derived lymphoblastoid cell lines, the shared crossreactive spike epitopes were mapped to their HLA restriction. At the level of individual TCR clonotypes, the study evaluated whether memory CD4+ T cells crossreact between the spike proteins of SARS-CoV-2 and those of common cold coronaviruses. Samples from a few pre-COVID donors and the naive versus memory experiments were sequenced with the Adaptive Biotechnologies TCR-sequencing kit; other data were Illumina-based. For other donors in the study, expansion assays were sequenced with a different, Illumina-based TCR-beta assay.

CD4+ T cells from unexposed donors were collected before the COVID-19 pandemic (2011-2018). After less than 13 days of culture, CD4+ T cells were isolated with the EasySep CD4+ T cell isolation kit. As cell numbers permitted, CD4+ T cells from unexposed donors were tested for reactivity to SARS-CoV-2 S and N and to four common cold coronavirus spike pools. Each well received two million PBMCs, cultured in IMDM supplemented with roughly 5% human AB serum and 9.5 to 10 IU/ml IL-2. Half of the culture medium was replaced with fresh IL-2-containing medium on days 3 and 7. In general, every peptide culture condition was set up in three replicate wells. The leukapheresis product used for the unexposed donors was purchased from a commercial source. Ficoll-Paque PLUS gradient centrifugation was used to isolate PBMCs from leukapheresis product or whole blood. PBMCs were either cryopreserved at -140 degrees C or used fresh in the expansion assay. The QIAamp Micro DNA Kit was used to extract genomic DNA from the CD4+ T cells.

Results the study describes overall, beyond this receptor: Significantly weaker SARS-CoV-2-driven expansion was shown by crossreactive clones than by monoreactive clones, consistent with antigenic imprinting. Crossreactivity analysis centred on spike protein, so crossreactivity against other viral proteins was not assessed. Memory CD4+ clonotypes crossrecognizing SARS-CoV-2 and at least one common cold coronavirus spike were found in around 59% of donors. Small numbers of patients and of tested TCRs were a limitation of the study. Because no donor provided both pre-pandemic and post-infection samples, tracing the source of pre-existing responses was limited.

V and J are truncated by 4 bases and 6 bases respectively, leaving an intervening sequence of 16 bases. From a lookup of the germline V gene, CDR1 and CDR2 are MDHEN and SYDVKM. Spanning cysteine to phenylalanine, the CDR3 consists of 16 amino acids. The only DNA kept is the CDR3, 48 bases in frame from the first base. Library preparation employed the immunoSEQ multiplex PCR assay. In the source study's methods: Preprocessing removed nonproductive sequences and CDR3s not starting with C, not ending with F or W, or shorter than 7 amino acids. The MANAFEST web app identified antigen-specific clonotypes based on expansion compared with the reference and other culture wells. A clone counted as positive if significantly expanded in 2 of 3 replicate wells versus the reference culture at FDR below 0.05. To be called positive, a clone also had to show significant expansion compared with every other tandem well and an odds ratio greater than 5. After three terminal residues were trimmed from each end, CDR3 homology was quantified as pairwise Levenshtein distance using the stringdist R package. TCRdb obtained this table from immuneACCESS and retained in-frame rearrangements with V and J assigned. These tables miss some clones; where compared with another copy, unresolved V genes account for less than half of the shortfall, and the remainder is unexplained. V, J and clone size reflect that table, while D and trimming were determined from the DNA. The sample records under 25,000 clones, over 70% of which are singletons. Approximately 23% of the sample is in the top ten clones.

Turning to this clone: Its antigen specificity is not known. Base-call qualities are not available, and no considerably larger clone is one nucleotide away.

The sequence joins TRBV28 to TRBJ1-6; too little of a D gene remains to name it. This sequence was found in a human donor in good health. The specimen sequenced was CD4+ T cells from PBMCs, cultured in vitro. CDR3 region: CASSSEGRGFNSPLHF. At the DNA level, the sequence is TGTGCCAGCAGTTCTGAGGGCCGAGGGTTTAATTCACCCCTCCACTTT.